Shown below are 31 T cell receptor beta chains from a single sample sequenced in a study of cytomegalovirus exposure and HLA in healthy donors. The PCR used 60 Vbeta and 13 Jbeta primers. Generated by immunoSEQ multiplex PCR, the TCRdb table keeps only in-frame clones and is missing some. The sample holds about 190,000 clones; about three quarters are singletons and the top ten take 0.85% to 1.4%. The sample consisted of PBMCs. The receptors derive from a woman aged 40 to 49 in good health and CMV-seronegative.

The J gene is TRBJ1-5, the V gene TRBV15, with D tentatively TRBD1 (6 bases). The length of the CDR3 is 14 residues. Germline CDR1 and CDR2: LNHNV and YYDKDF (reference sequence). Trimming left V 1 base short and J 6 bases short, with 10 bases between. The CDR3 reads CATSRGDIRQPQHF. The CDR3 DNA sequence: TGTGCCACCAGCAGAGGGGACATCCGTCAGCCCCAGCATTTT.

This clone turned up a few times. V usage is TRBV19 and J usage is TRBJ1-3; no clear D. The CDR3 contains 17 residues. Deletions cut 6 bases from V and 0 bases from J, with 18 bases between. CDR1 and CDR2 (germline): LNHDA, SQIVND (reference sequence). DNA of the CDR3: TGTGCCAGTAGGATTGGAAGGCGGGTGAGCTCTGGAAACACCATATATTTT. This encodes CASRIGRRVSSGNTIYF. Supplemented by reference TRBV19 and TRBJ1-3, the full variable domain reads DGGITQSPKYLFRKEGQNVTLSCEQNLNHDAMYWYRQDPGQGLRLIYYSQIVNDFQKGDIAEGYSVSREKKESFPLTVTSAQKNPTAFYLCASRIGRRVSSGNTIYFGEGSWLTVV.

V usage is TRBV19 and J usage is TRBJ2-5; 8 bases line up with TRBD1. The CDR3 has 14 amino acids. With 4 bases clipped from V and 5 bases from J, the junction kept 6 bases outside the gene matches. The V gene's germline CDR1 is LNHDA and CDR2 SQIVND (reference sequence). The chain's CDR3 is CASSKPGGIETQYF. CDR3 sequence (DNA): TGTGCCAGTAGTAAGCCAGGGGGCATCGAGACCCAGTACTTC.

The chain recombines TRBV2 with TRBJ2-7; D perhaps matches TRBD1 (6 bases). The CDR3 runs 13 residues. Trimming pared 8 bases from V and 9 bases from J, leaving 20 bases between. CDR1 SNHLY and CDR2 FYNNEI come from the germline V gene. The CDR3 here is CASLTGPGRGQYV. CDR3 nucleotide sequence: TGTGCCAGCCTGACAGGCCCGGGCAGGGGGCAGTACGTC.

The chain has TRBV6-6 and TRBJ2-2; possible D gene TRBD1, 6 bases. V was trimmed by 7 bases and J by 6 bases, leaving 15 bases between them. There are 14 residues in the CDR3. Germline V gene data show CDR1 as MNHNY and CDR2 as SVGAGI (reference sequence). The CDR3 loop reads CASKSTGSPGELFF. For the CDR3, the DNA is TGTGCCAGCAAGTCGACAGGTTCTCCCGGGGAGCTGTTTTTT.

This chain connects TRBV12-2 to TRBJ2-1; TRBD1, the D gene given by the table, was not confirmed from the DNA. TRBV12-2 is an annotated pseudogene. This CDR3 region has 16 residues. CDR3 in amino acids: CASLTTGTSIYNEQFF. The CDR3 coding sequence is TGTGCAAGTCTCACAACCGGGACATCTATCTACAATGAGCAGTTCTTC.

V gene TRBV12-5 combines with J gene TRBJ1-1, with D possibly matching TRBD1 (6 bases). The CDR3 extends over 13 amino acids. Germline V gene lookup returns CDR1 LGHNT and CDR2 FRNRAP. Between the trimmed V and J ends, which lost 7 bases and 8 bases, there was a span of 17 bases. CDR3 coding DNA: TGTGCTAGTGTTTTTCGGGACAACCTAGAAGCTTTCTTT. It yields the protein CASVFRDNLEAFF. Full variable domain (missing parts from reference TRBV12-5 and TRBJ1-1): DARVTQTPRHKVTEMGQEVTMRCQPILGHNTVFWYRQTMMQGLELLAYFRNRAPLDDSGMPKDRFSAEMPDATLATLKIQPSEPRDSAVYFCASVFRDNLEAFFGQGTRLTVV.

The chain is built from TRBV5-1 and TRBJ1-1; 10 bases align to TRBD1. The J segment lost 8 bases and the V segment lost 4 bases, leaving 8 bases of the junction unmatched. This CDR3 has 14 amino acids. Germline CDR1 SGHRS, CDR2 YFSETQ. The DNA of the CDR3 is TGCGCCAGCAGCACCGGACAGGGGGAAACGGAAGCTTTCTTT. It translates to CASSTGQGETEAFF.

This chain joins TRBV5-6 and TRBJ2-5; D is unresolved. The CDR3 contains 10 residues. Trimming left V 7 bases short and J 5 bases short, with 6 bases between. The germline CDR1 and CDR2 sequences are SGHDT and YYEEEE. CDR3 in amino acids: CASLRETQYF. The CDR3 nucleotides are TGTGCCAGCTTGAGGGAGACCCAGTACTTC.

The CDR3 DNA is TGCGCCAGCAGCCAAGTATCTTCGCGGGAGGGCCATAGGAATGAGCAGTTCTTC. Translating it yields CASSQVSSREGHRNEQFF. The chain employs TRBV4-1 and TRBJ2-1; 9 positions agree with TRBD2. Germline V gives CDR1 MGHRA, CDR2 YSYEKL. The CDR3 spans 18 residues. V dropped 1 base and J dropped 7; count of bases not matched to a gene: 14.

The chain links TRBV6-5 to TRBJ1-1; 7 bases are a match to TRBD1. V gave up 3 bases and J gave up 5 bases; unmatched junction bases: 6. Germline V gene data show CDR1 as MNHEY and CDR2 as SVGAGI. The CDR3 totals 14 residues. Here the CDR3 DNA reads TGTGCCAGCAGTTATGACAGGGATGTAACTGAAGCTTTCTTT. It is translated as CASSYDRDVTEAFF.

The V and J genes are TRBV7-8 and TRBJ2-7; 9 bases agree with TRBD1. This CDR3 region has 14 residues. The germline V gene has CDR1 SGHVS and CDR2 FQNEAQ. After removal of 1 base from V and 4 bases from J, the junction contained 2 bases not matched to a gene. The CDR3 nucleotides read TGTGCCAGCAGCTTAGTAGGGACAGGGTACGAGCAGTACTTC. The encoded protein is CASSLVGTGYEQYF.

The chain is built from TRBV30 and TRBJ1-1; a weak D match, TRBD1 (6 bases). The germline V gene has CDR1 GTSNPN and CDR2 SVGIG (reference sequence). CDR3 length equals 14 residues. Trimming took off 3 bases at V and 1 base at J, with 12 bases between the two ends. The CDR3 here is CAWRGGRKNTEAFF. CDR3 DNA: TGTGCCTGGAGGGGGGGGCGCAAGAACACTGAAGCTTTCTTT.

The chain employs TRBV18 and TRBJ1-5; TRBD1 matches 7 bases. The length of the CDR3 is 15 residues. Per the germline V gene, CDR1 is KGHSH and CDR2 is LQKENI. The V segment lost 3 bases and the J segment 3 bases; nucleotides outside the gene matches: 5. In DNA, the CDR3 is TGTGCCAGCTCACCCCGGGACAGCTACAATCAGCCCCAGCATTTT. Its protein product is CASSPRDSYNQPQHF.

The chain has TRBV2 and TRBJ2-7, with D uncertain. From germline, CDR1 is SNHLY and CDR2 FYNNEI. Between the trimmed V and J ends, which lost 4 bases and 2 bases, there was a span of 3 bases. This CDR3 comprises 11 residues. CDR3 nucleotide sequence: TGTGCCAGCAGTGCTACCTACGAGCAGTACTTC. Translating it yields CASSATYEQYF.

This clone was found a few times. This chain links TRBV27 with TRBJ2-3; D possibly corresponds to TRBD2 (7 bases). Germline V lookup: CDR1 MNHEY, CDR2 SMNVEV (reference sequence). The V end lost 2 bases, the J end lost 4 bases, and 10 bases lay between the germline ends. This CDR3 has 14 residues. The CDR3 loop reads CASSLREGADTQYF. Written as DNA, the CDR3 is TGTGCCAGCAGTTTAAGGGAGGGGGCAGATACGCAGTATTTT.

V usage is TRBV6-4 and J usage is TRBJ1-1; D uncertain. Germline assignment: CDR1 MRHNA and CDR2 SNTAGT. V lost 4 bases, J lost 4 bases, and 13 bases lay in between. This CDR3 comprises 14 residues. CDR3 amino acids: CASSVEGGSTEAFF. DNA for the CDR3: TGTGCCAGCAGTGTTGAGGGTGGGAGCACTGAAGCTTTCTTT.

The V call is TRBV5-1, the J call TRBJ2-5; 7 nucleotides agree with TRBD2. V dropped 3 bases and J dropped 5; count of bases not matched to a gene: 4. CDR3 length equals 13 residues. CDR1 and CDR2 (germline): SGHRS, YFSETQ. CDR3 nucleotide sequence: TGCGCCAGCAGCTCGGGGGGAGGGGAGACCCAGTACTTC. It yields the protein CASSSGGGETQYF.

The chain recombines TRBV30 with TRBJ1-1; D uncertain. The CDR3 runs 13 residues. The V end was cut by 2 bases, the J end by 7 bases, with 14 bases between. The germline gives CDR1 GTSNPN, CDR2 SVGIG (reference sequence). The DNA of the CDR3 is TGTGCCTGGAGTTTTAGATCGAGTATTGAAGCTTTCTTT. Encoded protein: CAWSFRSSIEAFF.

The J gene is TRBJ2-7, the V gene TRBV19; D is possibly TRBD2 (5 bases). CDR3 length: 15 amino acids. V was cut by 3 bases and J by 0 bases, with 12 bases left in between. The V gene's germline CDR1 is LNHDA and CDR2 SQIVND (reference sequence). As DNA, the CDR3 is TGTGCCAGTAGTATGGCAGGTCGGGGCTCCTACGAGCAGTACTTC. Residues: CASSMAGRGSYEQYF.

This clone has just a few counts. The chain carries TRBV5-8 and TRBJ2-3; tentative D call: TRBD2 (5 bases). CDR3 length equals 14 residues. Germline V gene sequence: CDR1 SGHTS, CDR2 YDEGEE. Trimming took off 2 bases at V and 3 bases at J, with 10 bases between the two ends. The CDR3 protein is CASSLGLVTDTQYF. CDR3 coding DNA: TGTGCCAGCAGCTTAGGACTGGTGACAGATACGCAGTATTTT.

The J gene is TRBJ2-5, the V gene TRBV9, with 10 bases that match TRBD1. Germline CDR1 is SGDLS and CDR2 is YYNGEE. The CDR3 runs to 13 residues. The J segment lost 4 bases and the V segment lost 6 bases, leaving 3 bases of the junction unmatched. The CDR3 region is CASNRDRGETQYF. The CDR3 nucleotides are TGTGCCAGCAACCGGGACAGGGGAGAGACCCAGTACTTC.

J is TRBJ1-2 and V is TRBV7-9, with a possible D match to TRBD1 (5 bases). Trimming cost V 4 bases and J 8 bases, with 8 bases left between them. Germline CDR1 is SEHNR and CDR2 is FQNEAQ (reference sequence). The length of the CDR3 is 11 residues. The CDR3 DNA reads TGTGCCAGCAGCTCGGGGGGAGGCTACACCTTC. It yields the protein CASSSGGGYTF.

The chain combines TRBV5-1 with TRBJ2-1; 10 bases align to TRBD1. The length of the CDR3 is 16 residues. CDR1 and CDR2 from the germline V gene are SGHRS and YFSETQ. The V segment lost 4 bases and the J segment 1 base; nucleotides outside the gene matches: 5. Here the CDR3 DNA reads TGCGCCAGCAGCGCGACAGGGGGCCGATCCTACAATGAGCAGTTCTTC. Residues: CASSATGGRSYNEQFF. Together with reference TRBV5-1 and TRBJ2-1, the CDR3 gives the full variable domain: KAGVTQTPRYLIKTRGQQVTLSCSPISGHRSVSWYQQTPGQGLQFLFEYFSETQRNKGNFPGRFSGRQFSNSRSEMNVSTLELGDSALYLCASSATGGRSYNEQFFGPGTRLTVL.

The V gene is TRBV5-1, the J gene TRBJ1-2, with TRBD1 matching over 11 bases. CDR1 and CDR2 from the germline V gene are SGHRS and YFSETQ. There are 14 residues in the CDR3. After removal of 4 bases from V and 8 bases from J, the junction contained 7 bases not matched to a gene. As DNA, the CDR3 is TGCGCCAGCAGCCCCGGACAGGGGGCGGAAGGCTACACCTTC. This gives the protein CASSPGQGAEGYTF.

In this sample, this clone turned up once. This sequence joins TRBV30 and TRBJ1-5; possible D gene TRBD1, 6 bases. The CDR3 runs 13 residues. Per the germline V gene, CDR1 is GTSNPN and CDR2 is SVGIG (reference sequence). Between the trimmed V and J ends, which lost 4 bases and 5 bases, there was a span of 12 bases. Written as DNA, the CDR3 is TGTGCCTGGAAAGGCAGGGGCGATCAGCCCCAGCATTTT. It is translated as CAWKGRGDQPQHF.

V is TRBV7-9 and J is TRBJ2-1, with 9 bases fitting TRBD1. The V and J ends lost 1 base and 5 bases, in that order; junction bases with no gene match: 3. Germline values: CDR1 SEHNR, CDR2 FQNEAQ (reference sequence). The CDR3 sequence is 15 residues long. The CDR3 sequence: CASSLVGQGDNEQFF. Here the CDR3 DNA reads TGTGCCAGCAGCTTAGTGGGACAGGGCGACAATGAGCAGTTCTTC.

The genes are TRBV6-5 and TRBJ2-3; TRBD1 matches at 7 bases. CDR3 length: 15 residues. J lost 5 bases, V lost 6 bases, and 11 bases had no gene match. The germline V gene encodes CDR1 MNHEY and CDR2 SVGAGI. The CDR3 DNA follows: TGTGCCAGCAGCCGAGGGGGCCCTTGGGGAGATACGCAGTATTTT. Translated, it gives CASSRGGPWGDTQYF.

On this clone itself: This CDR3 is also generated by other DNA sequences in the sample. CDR3 amino acids: CAWSELAGYNEQFF. The DNA of the CDR3 is TGTGCCTGGAGTGAACTAGCGGGTTACAATGAGCAGTTCTTC. The chain recombines TRBV30 with TRBJ2-1; 9 bases match TRBD2. Germline values: CDR1 GTSNPN, CDR2 SVGIG (reference sequence). The J segment lost 4 bases and the V segment lost 1 base, leaving 2 bases of the junction unmatched. The CDR3 runs to 14 residues.

The rearrangement links TRBV5-6 to TRBJ2-2, with TRBD2 identical over 10 bases. Germline trimming cut 6 bases from V and 5 bases from J; bases unmatched to any gene: 7. Germline V gene lookup returns CDR1 SGHDT and CDR2 YYEEEE. This CDR3 is 15 amino acids long. The CDR3 loop reads CASTSGRMRTGELFF. The CDR3 coding sequence is TGTGCCAGCACTAGCGGGAGAATGAGAACCGGGGAGCTGTTTTTT. The full variable domain, in which reference TRBV5-6 and TRBJ2-2 provide the parts outside the CDR3, is DAGVTQSPTHLIKTRGQQVTLRCSPKSGHDTVSWYQQALGQGPQFIFQYYEEEERQRGNFPDRFSGHQFPNYSSELNVNALLLGDSALYLCASTSGRMRTGELFFGEGSRLTVL.

The table lists this clone with a count of one. The genes are TRBV5-1 and TRBJ1-5; no reliable D call. CDR1 SGHRS and CDR2 YFSETQ come from the germline V gene. The CDR3 length is 15 residues. Trimming removed 5 bases at V and 3 bases at J, with 15 bases between. The CDR3 coding sequence is TGCGCCAGCAGACAAAACAGTGATCTCAATCAGCCCCAGCATTTT. Translating gives CASRQNSDLNQPQHF. The entire variable domain, with the rest obtained from reference TRBV5-1 and TRBJ1-5, is as follows: KAGVTQTPRYLIKTRGQQVTLSCSPISGHRSVSWYQQTPGQGLQFLFEYFSETQRNKGNFPGRFSGRQFSNSRSEMNVSTLELGDSALYLCASRQNSDLNQPQHFGDGTRLSIL.